This TCR beta chain was obtained from a study of blood T cell repertoires in COVID-19. Losses at the gene ends were 7 bases for V and 1 base for J; bases not matched to a gene: 11. The germline gives CDR1 LNHDA, CDR2 SQIVND (reference sequence). This CDR3 is built from 16 residues. Sequenced by immunoSEQ multiplex PCR; TCRdb stores in-frame clones only, minus some. The sample consists of about 120,000 clones, 70% to 90% of them appearing once. This clone was found once. The specimen was peripheral blood. This chain uses TRBV19 with TRBJ1-1; 8 bases line up with TRBD1. This TCR was recovered from a man between 65 and 85 years old who had recovered from COVID-19. The CDR3 bases are TGTGCCAGTACTACGCCCGAGGACAGGGCGAACACTGAAGCTTTCTTT. Translated, it gives CASTTPEDRANTEAFF.